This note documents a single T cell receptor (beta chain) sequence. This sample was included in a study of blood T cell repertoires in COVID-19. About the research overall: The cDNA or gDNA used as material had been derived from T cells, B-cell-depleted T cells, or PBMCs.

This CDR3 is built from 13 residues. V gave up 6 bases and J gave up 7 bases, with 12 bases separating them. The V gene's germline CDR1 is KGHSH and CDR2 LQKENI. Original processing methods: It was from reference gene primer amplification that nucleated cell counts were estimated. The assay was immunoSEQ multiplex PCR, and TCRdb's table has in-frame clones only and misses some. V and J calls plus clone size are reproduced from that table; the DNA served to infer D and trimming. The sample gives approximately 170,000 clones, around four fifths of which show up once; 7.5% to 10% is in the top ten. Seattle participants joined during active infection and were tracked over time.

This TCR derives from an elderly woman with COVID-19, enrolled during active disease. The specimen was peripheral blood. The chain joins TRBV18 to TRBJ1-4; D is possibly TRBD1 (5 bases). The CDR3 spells CASSSTGGEKLFF. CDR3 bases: TGTGCCAGCTCCTCAACAGGTGGTGAAAAACTGTTTTTT. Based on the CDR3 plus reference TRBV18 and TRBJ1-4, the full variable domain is NAGVMQNPRHLVRRRGQEARLRCSPMKGHSHVYWYRQLPEEGLKFMVYLQKENIIDESGMPKERFSAEFPKEGPSILRIQQVVRGDSAAYFCASSSTGGEKLFFGSGTQLSVL.